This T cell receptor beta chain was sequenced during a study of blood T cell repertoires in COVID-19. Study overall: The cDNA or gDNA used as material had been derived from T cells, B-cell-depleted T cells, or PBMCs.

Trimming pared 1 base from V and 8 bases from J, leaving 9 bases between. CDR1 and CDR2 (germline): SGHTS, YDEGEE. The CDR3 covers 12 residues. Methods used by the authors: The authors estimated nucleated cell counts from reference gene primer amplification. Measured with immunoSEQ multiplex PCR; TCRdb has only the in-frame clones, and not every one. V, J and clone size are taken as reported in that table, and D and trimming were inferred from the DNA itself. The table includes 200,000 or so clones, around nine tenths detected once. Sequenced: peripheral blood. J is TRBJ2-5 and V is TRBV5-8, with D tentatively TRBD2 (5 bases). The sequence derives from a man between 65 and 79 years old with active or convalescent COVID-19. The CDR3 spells CASSLTRETQYF. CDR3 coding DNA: TGTGCCAGCAGCTTGACGAGGGAAACCCAGTACTTC. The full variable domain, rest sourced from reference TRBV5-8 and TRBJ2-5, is EAGVTQSPTHLIKTRGQQATLRCSPISGHTSVYWYQQALGLGLQFLLWYDEGEERNRGNFPPRFSGRQFPNYSSELNVNALELEDSALYLCASSLTRETQYFGPGTRLLVL.